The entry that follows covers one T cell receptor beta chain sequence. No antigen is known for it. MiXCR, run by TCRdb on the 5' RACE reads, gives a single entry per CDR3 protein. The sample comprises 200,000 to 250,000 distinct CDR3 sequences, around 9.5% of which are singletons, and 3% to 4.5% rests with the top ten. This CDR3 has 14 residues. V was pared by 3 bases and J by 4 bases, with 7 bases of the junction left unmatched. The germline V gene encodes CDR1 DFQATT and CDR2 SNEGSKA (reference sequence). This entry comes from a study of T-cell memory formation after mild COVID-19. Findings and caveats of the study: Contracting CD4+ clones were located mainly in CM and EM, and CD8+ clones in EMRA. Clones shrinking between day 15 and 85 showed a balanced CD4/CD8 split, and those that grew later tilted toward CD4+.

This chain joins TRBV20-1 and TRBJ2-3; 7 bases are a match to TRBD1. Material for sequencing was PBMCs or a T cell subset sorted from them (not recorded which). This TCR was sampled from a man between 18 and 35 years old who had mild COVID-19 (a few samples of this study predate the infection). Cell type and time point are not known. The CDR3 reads CSASGTDRADTQYF. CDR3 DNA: TGCAGTGCTAGTGGGACAGATAGAGCAGATACGCAGTATTTT.